This T cell receptor (beta chain) originates from a study of cytomegalovirus exposure and HLA in healthy donors. Broader study findings: Researchers reported in a later analysis that a missense DCLRE1C variant was tied to TCR beta V- and J-gene trimming. More clonal expansion characterized HLA-associated TCR beta chains than equally common others in a later analysis.

The PCR had 60 Vbeta and 13 Jbeta primers. Using immunoSEQ multiplex PCR, the repertoire was profiled, and TCRdb retains in-frame clones only, with some absent. The sample shows roughly 150,000 clones, around 77% of them seen only once. Germline V gene data show CDR1 as GTSNPN and CDR2 as SVGIG (reference sequence). V dropped 2 bases and J dropped 3 bases, with 8 bases sitting between them. CDR3 length: 12 amino acids. Concerning this clone itself: Its cognate antigen is unknown.

The sequencing input was PBMCs. This TCR was recovered from a woman between 40 and 50 years old in good health and CMV-seronegative. This chain uses TRBV30 with TRBJ2-7, with TRBD1 as a possible D gene (5 bases). The CDR3 region has the DNA TGTGCCTGGAGTTCAGGGAACTACGAGCAGTACTTC. Translation gives CAWSSGNYEQYF.